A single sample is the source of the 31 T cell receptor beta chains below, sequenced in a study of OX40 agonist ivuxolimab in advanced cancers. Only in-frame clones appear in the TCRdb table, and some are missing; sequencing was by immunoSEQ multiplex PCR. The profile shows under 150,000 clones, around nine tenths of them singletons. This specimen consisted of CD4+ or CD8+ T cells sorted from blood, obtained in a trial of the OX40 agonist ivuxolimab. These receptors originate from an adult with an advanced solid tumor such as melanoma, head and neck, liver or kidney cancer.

The CDR3 coding sequence is TGCGCCAGCAGCTTATCGACAGGGCTAAGTGGCTACACCTTC. Its protein product is CASSLSTGLSGYTF. This chain links TRBV5-1 with TRBJ1-2, with 7 bases matching TRBD1. V shed 2 bases, J shed 7 bases, and the junction held 8 bases outside the gene matches. There are 14 residues in the CDR3. Germline CDR1 reads SGHRS; CDR2 reads YFSETQ.

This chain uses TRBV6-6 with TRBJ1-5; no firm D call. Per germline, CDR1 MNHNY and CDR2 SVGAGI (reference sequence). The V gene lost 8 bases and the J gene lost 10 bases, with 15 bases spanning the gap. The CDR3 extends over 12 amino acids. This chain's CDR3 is CASGSPGSPQHF. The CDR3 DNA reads TGTGCCAGCGGATCACCGGGGTCCCCCCAGCATTTT.

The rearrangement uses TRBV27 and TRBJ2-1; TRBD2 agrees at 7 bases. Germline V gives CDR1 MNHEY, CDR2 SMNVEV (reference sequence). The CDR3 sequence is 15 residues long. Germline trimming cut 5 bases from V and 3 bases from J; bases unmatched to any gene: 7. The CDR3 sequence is CASSMTSGVYNEQFF. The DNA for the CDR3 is TGTGCCAGCAGTATGACGAGCGGGGTCTACAATGAGCAGTTCTTC.

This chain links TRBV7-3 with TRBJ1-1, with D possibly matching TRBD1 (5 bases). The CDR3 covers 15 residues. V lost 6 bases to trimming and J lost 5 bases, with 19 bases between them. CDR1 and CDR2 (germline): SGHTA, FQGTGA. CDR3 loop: CASRARDGRWTEAFF. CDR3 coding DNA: TGTGCCAGCAGGGCTCGGGACGGCAGATGGACTGAAGCTTTCTTT.

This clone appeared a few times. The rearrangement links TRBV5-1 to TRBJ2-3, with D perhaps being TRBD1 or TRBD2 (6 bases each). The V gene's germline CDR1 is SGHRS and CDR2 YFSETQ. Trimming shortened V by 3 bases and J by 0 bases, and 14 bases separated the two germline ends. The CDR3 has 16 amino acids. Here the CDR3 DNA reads TGCGCCAGCAGCTGGGGGGCAGACCCTAGCACAGATACGCAGTATTTT. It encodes CASSWGADPSTDTQYF.

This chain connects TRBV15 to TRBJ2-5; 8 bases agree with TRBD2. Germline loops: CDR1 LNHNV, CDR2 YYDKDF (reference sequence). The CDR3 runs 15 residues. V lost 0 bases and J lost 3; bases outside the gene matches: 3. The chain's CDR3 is CATSRDRGLEETQYF. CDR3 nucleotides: TGTGCCACCAGCAGAGATCGGGGACTAGAAGAGACCCAGTACTTC.

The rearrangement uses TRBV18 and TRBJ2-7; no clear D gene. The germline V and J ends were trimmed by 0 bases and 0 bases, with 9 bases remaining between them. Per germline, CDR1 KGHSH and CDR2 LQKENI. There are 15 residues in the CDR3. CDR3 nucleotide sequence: TGTGCCAGCTCACCACCTGGGTCTAGCTCCTACGAGCAGTACTTC. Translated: CASSPPGSSSYEQYF. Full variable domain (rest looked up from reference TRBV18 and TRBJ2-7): NAGVMQNPRHLVRRRGQEARLRCSPMKGHSHVYWYRQLPEEGLKFMVYLQKENIIDESGMPKERFSAEFPKEGPSILRIQQVVRGDSAAYFCASSPPGSSSYEQYFGPGTRLTVT.

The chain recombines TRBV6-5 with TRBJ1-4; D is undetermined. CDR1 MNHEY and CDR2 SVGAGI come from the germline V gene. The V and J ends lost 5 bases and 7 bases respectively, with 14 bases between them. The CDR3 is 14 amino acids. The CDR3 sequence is CASSLDTWGEKLFF. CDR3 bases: TGTGCCAGCAGTCTAGACACCTGGGGTGAAAAACTGTTTTTT.

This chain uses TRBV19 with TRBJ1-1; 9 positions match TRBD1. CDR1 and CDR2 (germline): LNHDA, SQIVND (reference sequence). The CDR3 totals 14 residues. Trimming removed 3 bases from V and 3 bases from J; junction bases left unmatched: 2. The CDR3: CASSMRTGDTEAFF. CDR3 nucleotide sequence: TGTGCCAGTAGTATGAGGACAGGGGACACTGAAGCTTTCTTT.

The CDR3 spells CASSKGQGQPQHF. In DNA, the CDR3 is TGTGCCAGTAGTAAGGGACAGGGCCAGCCCCAGCATTTT. This chain uses TRBV19 with TRBJ1-5, with 9 nucleotides matching TRBD1. Germline loops: CDR1 LNHDA, CDR2 SQIVND (reference sequence). The CDR3 sequence is 13 residues long. V trimming: 4 bases; J trimming: 7 bases; junction bases outside the gene matches: 2.

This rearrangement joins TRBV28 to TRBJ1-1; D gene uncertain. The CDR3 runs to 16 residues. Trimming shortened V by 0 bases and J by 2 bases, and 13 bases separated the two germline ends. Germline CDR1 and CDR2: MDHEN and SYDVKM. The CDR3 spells CASSLWAGTLNTEAFF. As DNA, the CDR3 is TGTGCCAGCAGTTTATGGGCAGGTACGTTAAACACTGAAGCTTTCTTT.

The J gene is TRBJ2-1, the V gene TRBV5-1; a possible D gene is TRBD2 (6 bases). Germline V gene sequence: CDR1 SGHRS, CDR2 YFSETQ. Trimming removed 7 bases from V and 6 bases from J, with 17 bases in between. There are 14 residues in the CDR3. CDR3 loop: CASCRRAEGNEQFF. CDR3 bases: TGCGCCAGCTGTAGGAGGGCGGAGGGCAATGAGCAGTTCTTC. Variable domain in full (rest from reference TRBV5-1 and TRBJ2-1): KAGVTQTPRYLIKTRGQQVTLSCSPISGHRSVSWYQQTPGQGLQFLFEYFSETQRNKGNFPGRFSGRQFSNSRSEMNVSTLELGDSALYLCASCRRAEGNEQFFGPGTRLTVL.

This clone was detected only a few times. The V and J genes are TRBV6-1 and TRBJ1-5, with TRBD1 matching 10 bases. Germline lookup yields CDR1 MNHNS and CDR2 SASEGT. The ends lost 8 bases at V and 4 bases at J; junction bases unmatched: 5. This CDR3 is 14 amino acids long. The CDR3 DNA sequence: TGTGCCAGCGGGACAGGGGTTCAGAATCAGCCCCAGCATTTT. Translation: CASGTGVQNQPQHF.

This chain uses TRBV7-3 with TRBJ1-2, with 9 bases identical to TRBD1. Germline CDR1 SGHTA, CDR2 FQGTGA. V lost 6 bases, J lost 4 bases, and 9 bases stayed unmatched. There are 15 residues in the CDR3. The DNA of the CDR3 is TGTGCCAGCAGGGAGGGACAGGGCTCAGTCTATGGCTACACCTTC. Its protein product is CASREGQGSVYGYTF.

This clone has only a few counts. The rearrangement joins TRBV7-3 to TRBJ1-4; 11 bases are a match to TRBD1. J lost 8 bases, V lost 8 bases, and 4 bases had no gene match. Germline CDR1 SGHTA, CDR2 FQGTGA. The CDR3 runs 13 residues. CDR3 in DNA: TGTGCCAGCTCTCGGGACAGGGGGGAAAAACTGTTTTTT. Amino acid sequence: CASSRDRGEKLFF.

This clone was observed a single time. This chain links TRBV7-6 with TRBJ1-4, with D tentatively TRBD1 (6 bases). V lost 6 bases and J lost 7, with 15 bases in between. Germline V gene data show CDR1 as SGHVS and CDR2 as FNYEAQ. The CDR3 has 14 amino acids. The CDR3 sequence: CASRQEQGTEKLFF. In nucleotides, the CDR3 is TGTGCCAGCAGACAGGAACAGGGTACTGAAAAACTGTTTTTT.

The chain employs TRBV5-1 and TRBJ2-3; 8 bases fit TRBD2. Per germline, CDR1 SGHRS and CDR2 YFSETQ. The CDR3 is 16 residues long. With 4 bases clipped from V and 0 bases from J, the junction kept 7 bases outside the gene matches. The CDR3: CASSRLAGSSTDTQYF. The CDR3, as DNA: TGCGCCAGCAGCAGATTAGCGGGAAGTAGCACAGATACGCAGTATTTT.

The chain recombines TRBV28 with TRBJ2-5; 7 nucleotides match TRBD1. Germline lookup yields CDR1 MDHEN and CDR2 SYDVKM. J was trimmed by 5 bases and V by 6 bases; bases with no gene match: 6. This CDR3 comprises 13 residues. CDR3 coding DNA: TGTGCCAGCAGGGGACAGTCTCGCGAGACCCAGTACTTC. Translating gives CASRGQSRETQYF.

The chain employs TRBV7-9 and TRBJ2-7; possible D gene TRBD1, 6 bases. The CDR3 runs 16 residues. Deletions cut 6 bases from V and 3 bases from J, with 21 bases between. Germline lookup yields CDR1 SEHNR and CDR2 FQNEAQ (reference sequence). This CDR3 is CASSLSLTGEVYEQYF. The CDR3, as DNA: TGTGCCAGCAGTCTATCACTGACAGGAGAAGTCTACGAGCAGTACTTC. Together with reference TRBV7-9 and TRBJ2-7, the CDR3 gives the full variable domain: DTGVSQNPRHKITKRGQNVTFRCDPISEHNRLYWYRQTLGQGPEFLTYFQNEAQLEKSRLLSDRFSAERPKGSFSTLEIQRTEQGDSAMYLCASSLSLTGEVYEQYFGPGTRLTVT.

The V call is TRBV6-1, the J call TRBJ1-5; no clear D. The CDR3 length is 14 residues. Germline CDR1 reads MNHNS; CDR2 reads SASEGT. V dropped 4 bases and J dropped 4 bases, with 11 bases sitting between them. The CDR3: CASSARAGNQPQHF. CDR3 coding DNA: TGTGCCAGCAGTGCTAGGGCAGGTAATCAGCCCCAGCATTTT.

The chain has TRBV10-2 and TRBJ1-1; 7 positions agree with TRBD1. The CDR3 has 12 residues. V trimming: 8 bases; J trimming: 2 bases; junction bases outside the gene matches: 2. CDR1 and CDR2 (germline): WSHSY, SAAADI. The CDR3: CASRDRNTEAFF. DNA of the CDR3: TGCGCCAGCCGGGACAGAAACACTGAAGCTTTCTTT.

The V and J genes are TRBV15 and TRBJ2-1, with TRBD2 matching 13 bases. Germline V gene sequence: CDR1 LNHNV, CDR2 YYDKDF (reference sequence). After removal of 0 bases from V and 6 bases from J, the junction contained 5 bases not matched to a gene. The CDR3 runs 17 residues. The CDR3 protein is CATSRDLGLAGSNEQFF. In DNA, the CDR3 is TGTGCCACCAGCAGAGATCTGGGACTAGCGGGATCCAATGAGCAGTTCTTC.

In DNA form, the CDR3 reads TGTGCCAGCAGTTCAATCTACAGCTACGAGCAGTACTTC. It specifies CASSSIYSYEQYF. The chain combines TRBV28 with TRBJ2-7; no firm D call. V shed 4 bases and J shed 3 bases, with 10 bases lying between them. Germline CDR1 reads MDHEN; CDR2 reads SYDVKM. This CDR3 is 13 amino acids long.

CDR3 in amino acids: CASSPSKDKNTEAFF. As DNA, the CDR3 is TGTGCCAGCAGCCCCAGTAAGGACAAGAACACTGAAGCTTTCTTT. The rearrangement joins TRBV7-2 to TRBJ1-1; perhaps TRBD1 as D (5 bases). V lost 5 bases to trimming and J lost 1 base, with 14 bases between them. Germline values: CDR1 SGHTA, CDR2 FQGNSA. The CDR3 extends over 15 amino acids.

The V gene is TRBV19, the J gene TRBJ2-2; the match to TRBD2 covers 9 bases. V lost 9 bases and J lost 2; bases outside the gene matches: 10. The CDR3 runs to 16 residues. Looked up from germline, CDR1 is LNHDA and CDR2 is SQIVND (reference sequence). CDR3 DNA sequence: TGTGCCAGCCGAAGGGGGCGGGAGGGTAACACCGGGGAGCTGTTTTTT. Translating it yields CASRRGREGNTGELFF.

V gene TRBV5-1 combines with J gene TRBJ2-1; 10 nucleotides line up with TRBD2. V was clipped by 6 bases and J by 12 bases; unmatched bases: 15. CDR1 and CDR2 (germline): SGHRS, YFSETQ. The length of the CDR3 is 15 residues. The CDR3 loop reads CASKTGTSDERWQFF. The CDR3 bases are TGCGCCAGCAAAACCGGGACTAGCGACGAGCGGTGGCAGTTCTTC.

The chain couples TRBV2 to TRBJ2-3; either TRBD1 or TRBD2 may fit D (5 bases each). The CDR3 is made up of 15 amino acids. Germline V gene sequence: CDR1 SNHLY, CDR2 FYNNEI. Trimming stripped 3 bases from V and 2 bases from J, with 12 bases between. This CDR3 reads CASSDRDGNTDTQYF. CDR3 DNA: TGTGCCAGCAGTGACCGGGACGGAAACACAGATACGCAGTATTTT. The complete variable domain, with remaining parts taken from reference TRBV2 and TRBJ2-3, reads EPEVTQTPSHQVTQMGQEVILRCVPISNHLYFYWYRQILGQKVEFLVSFYNNEISEKSEIFDDQFSVERPDGSNFTLKIRSTKLEDSAMYFCASSDRDGNTDTQYFGPGTRLTVL.

Here the CDR3 DNA reads TGTGCCAGCAGCTTAGTGCAGGGTAATGAAAAACTGTTTTTT. It encodes CASSLVQGNEKLFF. The rearrangement links TRBV7-2 to TRBJ1-4; a weak D match, TRBD1 (5 bases). Germline V gene data show CDR1 as SGHTA and CDR2 as FQGNSA. Trimming took off 1 base at V and 4 bases at J, with 7 bases between the two ends. The CDR3 runs 14 residues. Together with reference TRBV7-2 and TRBJ1-4, the CDR3 gives the full variable domain: GAGVSQSPSNKVTEKGKDVELRCDPISGHTALYWYRQSLGQGLEFLIYFQGNSAPDKSGLPSDRFSAERTGGSVSTLTIQRTQQEDSAVYLCASSLVQGNEKLFFGSGTQLSVL.

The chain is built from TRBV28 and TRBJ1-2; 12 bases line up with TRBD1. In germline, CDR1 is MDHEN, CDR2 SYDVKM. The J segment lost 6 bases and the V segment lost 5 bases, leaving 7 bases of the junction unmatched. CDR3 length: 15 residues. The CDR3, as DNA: TGTGCCAGCAGTCCGCCGGGACAGGGGGCGCATGGCTACACCTTC. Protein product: CASSPPGQGAHGYTF.

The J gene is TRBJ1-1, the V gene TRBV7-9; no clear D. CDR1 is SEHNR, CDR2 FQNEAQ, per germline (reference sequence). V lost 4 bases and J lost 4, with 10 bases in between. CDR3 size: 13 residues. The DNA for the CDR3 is TGTGCCAGCAGCTCGAACATAGGCACTGAAGCTTTCTTT. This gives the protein CASSSNIGTEAFF.

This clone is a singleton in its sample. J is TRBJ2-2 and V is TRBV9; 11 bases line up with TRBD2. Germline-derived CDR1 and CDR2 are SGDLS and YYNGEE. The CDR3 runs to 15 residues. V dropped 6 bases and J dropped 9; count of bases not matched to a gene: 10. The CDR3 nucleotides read TGTGCCAGCACCTATCTAGCGGGAGGCCCCCGGGAGCTGTTTTTT. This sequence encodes CASTYLAGGPRELFF.